Shown below are 28 T cell receptor beta chains from a single sample sequenced in a study of blood T cell repertoires in COVID-19. Libraries were prepared by immunoSEQ multiplex PCR; TCRdb keeps only in-frame clonotypes and omits some of them. In the table there are roughly 68,000 clones, 80% to 95% of which are singletons. Sequenced: peripheral blood. These TCRs come from a man aged 45-60 years with COVID-19, enrolled during active disease.

V usage is TRBV28 and J usage is TRBJ2-1; possibly TRBD2 for D (5 bases). The CDR3 contains 15 residues. Trimming removed 3 bases from V and 0 bases from J, with 9 bases in between. CDR1 is MDHEN, CDR2 SYDVKM, per germline. CDR3 in amino acids: CASSFAGSSYNEQFF. As DNA, the CDR3 is TGTGCCAGCAGTTTCGCTGGGAGCTCCTACAATGAGCAGTTCTTC.

In nucleotides, the CDR3 is TGTGCCACCAGTGATCACAACAGGGTTGGGAACTATGGCTACACCTTC. Its translation is CATSDHNRVGNYGYTF. The chain links TRBV24-1 to TRBJ1-2; possibly TRBD1 for D (6 bases). This CDR3 region has 16 residues. V gave up 3 bases and J gave up 2 bases, with 15 bases separating them. Germline CDR1 KGHDR, CDR2 SFDVKD.

This chain joins TRBV5-4 and TRBJ1-2; perhaps TRBD1 as D (6 bases). Germline V CDR1 and CDR2: SGHNT, YYREEE (reference sequence). V lost 0 bases and J lost 2, with 14 bases in between. This CDR3 has 16 residues. CDR3 in amino acids: CASSLDGETGNYGYTF. The CDR3 DNA follows: TGTGCCAGCAGCTTGGACGGAGAGACAGGAAACTATGGCTACACCTTC.

This chain uses TRBV29-1 with TRBJ2-2, with 14 bases matching TRBD2. The germline CDR1 and CDR2 sequences are SQVTM and ANQGSEA. The CDR3 consists of 16 residues. J was trimmed by 0 bases and V by 5 bases; bases with no gene match: 2. CDR3 DNA sequence: TGCAGCGTTAGGACTAGCGGGAGGACGAACACCGGGGAGCTGTTTTTT. It specifies CSVRTSGRTNTGELFF.

The J gene is TRBJ1-4, the V gene TRBV7-9, with 9 bases identical to TRBD1. V dropped 5 bases and J dropped 4; count of bases not matched to a gene: 5. CDR1 is SEHNR and CDR2 is FQNEAQ in the germline V gene (reference sequence). CDR3 length: 15 amino acids. CDR3 protein: CASSLQTGGNEKLFF. The CDR3 DNA follows: TGTGCCAGCAGCCTGCAGACAGGGGGTAATGAAAAACTGTTTTTT.

The DNA for the CDR3 is TGTGCCAGCAGTTACTCCCGGGTCGGTCAGCCCCAGCATTTT. It translates to CASSYSRVGQPQHF. The chain uses TRBV6-5 and TRBJ1-5; D is ambiguous. V was shortened by 0 bases and J by 6 bases, with 9 bases between the two germline ends. The germline V gene has CDR1 MNHEY and CDR2 SVGAGI. The CDR3 contains 14 residues.

The V call is TRBV6-5, the J call TRBJ2-7, with D perhaps TRBD2 (6 bases). The V gene's germline CDR1 is MNHEY and CDR2 SVGAGI. The CDR3 totals 13 residues. Trimming shortened V by 6 bases and J by 5 bases, and 14 bases separated the two germline ends. The CDR3 spells CASRRGIGNEQYF. The CDR3 DNA follows: TGTGCCAGCAGACGGGGGATTGGAAACGAGCAGTACTTC.

The genes are TRBV5-1 and TRBJ2-7; 11 positions match TRBD1. The ends lost 5 bases at V and 2 bases at J; junction bases unmatched: 3. The CDR3 sequence is 14 residues long. CDR1 and CDR2 from the germline V gene are SGHRS and YFSETQ. The CDR3 bases are TGCGCCAGCAGTGGACAGGGGGCCGCCTACGAGCAGTACTTC. The encoded protein is CASSGQGAAYEQYF.

The rearrangement uses TRBV5-1 and TRBJ2-7, with D perhaps matching TRBD1 (6 bases). Trimming shortened V by 0 bases and J by 2 bases, and 18 bases separated the two germline ends. The CDR3 runs 17 residues. Germline loops: CDR1 SGHRS, CDR2 YFSETQ. CDR3 sequence reads: CASSLDRKTGLAYEQYF. CDR3 coding DNA: TGCGCCAGCAGCTTGGACCGAAAAACAGGGTTGGCCTACGAGCAGTACTTC.

V usage is TRBV1 and J usage is TRBJ1-5; the D call in the table, TRBD1, was not verified against the DNA. TRBV1 is an annotated pseudogene. This CDR3 is built from 15 residues. The chain's CDR3 is CTSSQQTGPHQPQHF. The CDR3 region has the DNA TGCACCAGCAGCCAACAAACAGGGCCCCATCAGCCCCAGCATTTT.

A note on this clone: Other DNA sequences of this sample code for an identical CDR3. The V call is TRBV28, the J call TRBJ1-5; 7 bases are shared with TRBD1. After removal of 5 bases from V and 2 bases from J, the junction contained 9 bases not matched to a gene. The length of the CDR3 is 16 residues. Germline-derived CDR1 and CDR2 are MDHEN and SYDVKM. CDR3 DNA: TGTGCCAGCAGTCCTCCAGGGGGTAGTGGCAATCAGCCCCAGCATTTT. This encodes CASSPPGGSGNQPQHF.

V and J are TRBV25-1 and TRBJ1-6; tentative D call: TRBD1 (6 bases). Germline V CDR1 and CDR2: MGHDK, SYGVNS. V was cut by 3 bases and J by 7 bases, with 13 bases left in between. The CDR3 runs to 15 residues. The CDR3 coding sequence is TGTGCCAGCAGTGATTCTTGGCAGGGGAATTCACCCCTCCACTTT. Protein sequence: CASSDSWQGNSPLHF.

The V gene is TRBV10-3, the J gene TRBJ1-5, with 8 bases identical to TRBD1. The germline V gene has CDR1 ENHRY and CDR2 SYGVKD. V lost 3 bases and J lost 5; bases outside the gene matches: 6. The CDR3 spans 15 residues. The CDR3 nucleotides read TGTGCCATCAGTGAAACCGGGACAGGCTATCAGCCCCAGCATTTT. Residues: CAISETGTGYQPQHF.

J is TRBJ2-6 and V is TRBV15; 9 nucleotides agree with TRBD1. V dropped 3 bases and J dropped 0; count of bases not matched to a gene: 6. This CDR3 has 18 amino acids. Germline CDR1 reads LNHNV; CDR2 reads YYDKDF (reference sequence). The CDR3 nucleotides read TGTGCCACCAGCAGCTGGACAGGGGTAGTCTCTGGGGCCAACGTCCTGACTTTC. This gives the protein CATSSWTGVVSGANVLTF. Supplemented by reference TRBV15 and TRBJ2-6, the full variable domain reads DAMVIQNPRYQVTQFGKPVTLSCSQTLNHNVMYWYQQKSSQAPKLLFHYYDKDFNNEADTPDNFQSRRPNTSFCFLDIRSPGLGDTAMYLCATSSWTGVVSGANVLTFGAGSRLTVL.

The rearrangement links TRBV5-5 to TRBJ2-7; 12 nucleotides line up with TRBD2. Germline lookup yields CDR1 SGHKS and CDR2 YYEKEE (reference sequence). The CDR3 loop spans 16 amino acids. With 4 bases clipped from V and 2 bases from J, the junction kept 7 bases outside the gene matches. In nucleotides, the CDR3 is TGTGCCAGCAGCCTCAGACTAGCGGGAGTCACCTACGAGCAGTACTTC. This gives the protein CASSLRLAGVTYEQYF. The full variable domain, its missing parts supplied by reference TRBV5-5 and TRBJ2-7, is DAGVTQSPTHLIKTRGQQVTLRCSPISGHKSVSWYQQVLGQGPQFIFQYYEKEERGRGNFPDRFSARQFPNYSSELNVNALLLGDSALYLCASSLRLAGVTYEQYFGPGTRLTVT.

This sequence joins TRBV6-2 or TRBV6-3 and TRBJ2-7; 9 bases fit TRBD2. In germline, CDR1 is MNHEY, CDR2 SVGEGT. The CDR3 consists of 13 residues. Unmatched junction bases numbered 1, after V lost 5 bases and J lost 2 bases. The CDR3 nucleotides read TGTGCCAGCAGTCGACTAGCGGCCTACGAGCAGTACTTC. Translation gives CASSRLAAYEQYF.

The chain is built from TRBV6-6 and TRBJ2-2, with D uncertain. V shed 6 bases and J shed 8 bases, with 7 bases lying between them. Germline CDR1 is MNHNY and CDR2 is SVGAGI (reference sequence). CDR3 length: 11 amino acids. The CDR3 sequence is CASSPHGELFF. The CDR3 bases are TGTGCCAGCAGCCCCCATGGGGAGCTGTTTTTT.

V gene TRBV12-5 combines with J gene TRBJ2-1; maybe TRBD1 (6 bases). This CDR3 comprises 12 residues. V was pared by 3 bases and J by 10 bases, with 10 bases between. In germline, CDR1 is LGHNT, CDR2 FRNRAP. The CDR3 coding sequence is TGTGCTAGTGGTTTCTCCCAGGGGGAGCAGTTCTTC. This sequence encodes CASGFSQGEQFF.

A word on this clone: The germline gene is not matched at one end of the junction; a read error may be the cause. This chain joins TRBV7-7 and TRBJ2-2, with 11 bases identical to TRBD2. The CDR3 totals 16 residues. Germline CDR1 SSHAT, CDR2 FNYEAQ (reference sequence). CDR3 in amino acids: CASSLTSGSNTGELFF. The CDR3 nucleotides read TGTGCTAGCAGCTTAACTAGCGGGAGTAACACCGGGGAGCTGTTTTTT. The entire variable domain, with the rest obtained from reference TRBV7-7 and TRBJ2-2, is as follows: GAGVSQSPRYKVTKRGQDVTLRCDPISSHATLYWYQQALGQGPEFLTYFNYEAQPDKSGLPSDRFSAERPEGSISTLTIQRTEQRDSAMYRCASSLTSGSNTGELFFGEGSRLTVL.

CDR3 protein: CASSRTSGNSYEQYF. CDR3 DNA: TGTGCCAGCAGTCGGACTAGCGGAAACTCCTACGAGCAGTACTTC. This chain links TRBV6-5 with TRBJ2-7; 10 positions agree with TRBD2. Germline V gene sequence: CDR1 MNHEY, CDR2 SVGAGI. The CDR3 spans 15 residues. The ends lost 5 bases at V and 0 bases at J; junction bases unmatched: 4.

V usage is TRBV19 and J usage is TRBJ1-1; possible D gene TRBD1, 5 bases. Germline V gene data show CDR1 as LNHDA and CDR2 as SQIVND (reference sequence). V shed 0 bases and J shed 4 bases, with 9 bases lying between them. The CDR3 sequence is 14 residues long. The chain's CDR3 is CASSIDRVSTEAFF. CDR3 bases: TGTGCCAGTAGTATAGACAGGGTTAGCACTGAAGCTTTCTTT.

This sequence joins TRBV19 and TRBJ2-1; 10 nucleotides line up with TRBD2. Germline V CDR1 and CDR2: LNHDA, SQIVND (reference sequence). J was trimmed by 5 bases and V by 6 bases; bases with no gene match: 4. This CDR3 spans 14 amino acids. Here the CDR3 DNA reads TGTGCCAGTAGCTCAGGACTAGCGGACAATGAGCAGTTCTTC. It encodes CASSSGLADNEQFF.

CDR3 region: CASRETSDYNEQFF. The CDR3 DNA reads as TGTGCCAGTAGGGAGACTAGCGACTACAATGAGCAGTTCTTC. The V gene is TRBV19, the J gene TRBJ2-1, with TRBD2 matching over 8 bases. The germline CDR1 and CDR2 sequences are LNHDA and SQIVND (reference sequence). CDR3 size: 14 residues. V lost 6 bases to trimming and J lost 3 bases; unmatched junction nucleotides: 4.

The CDR3 loop reads CASSVDGTGGNYGYTF. Here the CDR3 DNA reads TGTGCCAGCAGCGTAGATGGGACAGGGGGCAACTATGGCTACACCTTC. The chain links TRBV9 to TRBJ1-2; 12 nucleotides agree with TRBD1. Germline CDR1 and CDR2: SGDLS and YYNGEE. The J segment lost 2 bases and the V segment lost 0 bases, leaving 2 bases of the junction unmatched. The CDR3 is made up of 16 amino acids.

Only a few counts were recorded for this clone. The chain employs TRBV5-1 and TRBJ2-3; 12 bases align to TRBD2. CDR1 SGHRS and CDR2 YFSETQ come from the germline V gene. J gave up 2 bases and V 4 bases, and 5 bases lay outside the gene matches. This CDR3 comprises 16 residues. Here the CDR3 reads CASSAGLAGFTDTQYF. The CDR3 nucleotides are TGCGCCAGCAGCGCTGGACTAGCGGGATTCACAGATACGCAGTATTTT.

The V and J genes are TRBV5-6 and TRBJ1-2; D unresolved. This CDR3 region has 12 residues. The germline V and J ends were trimmed by 3 bases and 8 bases, with 11 bases remaining between them. In germline, CDR1 is SGHDT, CDR2 YYEEEE. CDR3 loop: CASSSDLRGYTF. In DNA form, the CDR3 reads TGTGCCAGCAGCTCCGACTTAAGGGGCTACACCTTC.

This rearrangement joins TRBV19 to TRBJ1-3; D unresolved. The CDR3 covers 13 residues. CDR1 and CDR2 (germline): LNHDA, SQIVND (reference sequence). V gave up 2 bases and J gave up 4 bases, with 6 bases separating them. Written as DNA, the CDR3 is TGTGCCAGTAGTATAAAGCTCGGAAACACCATATATTTT. Translation: CASSIKLGNTIYF.

The chain uses TRBV19 and TRBJ1-5; D is perhaps TRBD1 (6 bases). V was cut by 6 bases and J by 2 bases, with 20 bases left in between. Per germline, CDR1 LNHDA and CDR2 SQIVND (reference sequence). The CDR3 is 17 residues long. DNA of the CDR3: TGTGCCAGTAGATGGGGCACAGGGAGTGGAGGCAATCAGCCCCAGCATTTT. Translated, it gives CASRWGTGSGGNQPQHF.